The rows below give T cell receptor beta chains drawn from one sample of a study of spatial heterogeneity in lung cancer. Via MiXCR, TCRdb re-called the 5' RACE reads, giving one row per CDR3 protein. The sample lists 18,000 or so distinct CDR3 sequences, about 6% seen once, with around 3.7% in the top ten. The source was lung tumor tissue, collected at surgery. The receptor set was obtained from a female donor with early-stage non-small cell lung cancer. The CDR3 runs from the conserved cysteine through the conserved F or W. Each record gives: clone size, J gene, D gene, V gene, CDR3 length, CDR3 protein, CDR3 DNA. A D gene is named only where the DNA matches it firmly. Size is omitted from some rows. Given values are once, few, many or a class for expanded clones.

few | TRBJ1-1 | TRBD1 | TRBV10-2 | 16 | CASSERDRGVNTEAFF | TGCGCCAGCAGTGAGAGGGACAGGGGAGTTAACACTGAAGCTTTCTTT
many | TRBJ2-1 | NA | TRBV2 | 13 | CASRSPRDSSQFF | TGTGCCAGCAGAAGCCCTCGGGACTCCTCCCAGTTCTTC
NA | TRBJ1-2 | NA | TRBV20-1 | 12 | CSASHGHYGYTF | TGCAGTGCTAGTCACGGGCACTATGGCTACACCTTC
many | TRBJ2-3 | TRBD2 | TRBV4-3 | 13 | CASSQEFRGRQYF | TGCGCCAGCAGCCAAGAGTTTCGCGGGAGGCAGTATTTT
many | TRBJ2-1 | TRBD2 | TRBV5-4 | 17 | CASSRASGGSSYNEQFF | TGTGCCAGCAGCAGGGCTAGCGGGGGTAGCTCCTACAATGAGCAGTTCTTC
NA | TRBJ2-1 | NA | TRBV5-1 | 15 | CACSLEPSSYNEQFF | TGCGCCTGCAGCTTGGAACCCTCCTCCTACAATGAGCAGTTCTTC
many | TRBJ2-2 | NA | TRBV6-2/TRBV6-3 | 17 | CASSPRPGRWDTGELFF | TGTGCCAGCAGTCCAAGACCAGGGAGGTGGGACACCGGGGAGCTGTTTTTT
many | TRBJ2-5 | NA | TRBV9 | 16 | CASSVEYGNFQETQYF | TGTGCCAGCAGCGTAGAGTATGGGAACTTCCAAGAGACCCAGTACTTC
few | TRBJ1-2 | NA | TRBV20-1 | 12 | CSAAIANYGYTF | TGCAGTGCTGCCATAGCTAACTATGGCTACACCTTC
NA | TRBJ2-1 | NA | TRBV4-3 | 18 | CASSRHLWGGRSYNEQFF | TGCGCCAGCAGCCGGCACCTTTGGGGCGGTAGATCCTACAATGAGCAGTTCTTC
NA | TRBJ2-7 | TRBD2 | TRBV27 | 14 | CASTTSGHRGEQYF | TGTGCCAGTACTACTAGCGGTCATAGGGGAGAGCAGTACTTC
many | TRBJ2-1 | TRBD2 | TRBV4-2 | 13 | CASSQDGLAGATF | TGTGCCAGCAGCCAAGACGGGCTAGCGGGAGCAACCTTC
many | TRBJ2-7 | TRBD1 | TRBV15 | 14 | CATSAPGQMNEQYF | TGTGCCACCAGCGCGCCGGGACAGATGAACGAGCAGTACTTC
medium-sized | TRBJ1-6 | NA | TRBV7-6 | 13 | CASSPGRNSPLHF | TGTGCCAGCAGCCCGGGACGGAATTCACCCCTCCACTTT
NA | TRBJ2-1 | TRBD2 | TRBV7-6 | 12 | CVSSLEAGGRFF | TGTGTCAGCAGCTTAGAGGCGGGAGGTCGGTTCTTC
many | TRBJ2-2 | NA | TRBV29-1 | 14 | CSVGGPPATGELFF | TGCAGCGTTGGAGGGCCCCCGGCCACCGGGGAGCTGTTTTTT
many | TRBJ2-2 | NA | TRBV29-1 | 16 | CSVELVGASRTGELFF | TGCAGCGTTGAATTGGTGGGGGCCAGCCGCACCGGGGAGCTGTTTTTT
medium-sized | TRBJ2-5 | NA | TRBV4-3 | 14 | CASSQGRYQETQYF | TGCGCCAGCAGCCAAGGACGGTACCAAGAGACCCAGTACTTC
NA | TRBJ2-2 | NA | TRBV20-1 | 12 | CSARERTGELFF | TGCAGTGCTAGAGAGAGGACCGGGGAGCTGTTTTTT
many | TRBJ1-5 | NA | TRBV29-1 | 15 | CSVKTAGGYNQPQHF | TGCAGCGTTAAAACGGCGGGGGGTTACAATCAGCCCCAGCATTTT
medium-sized | TRBJ2-3 | NA | TRBV6-1 | 18 | CASSERIWGRANTDTQYF | TGTGCCAGCAGTGAACGGATATGGGGCAGGGCCAACACAGATACGCAGTATTTT
many | TRBJ2-5 | TRBD1 | TRBV9 | 14 | CASSRQGTQETQYF | TGTGCCAGCAGCCGACAGGGAACACAAGAGACCCAGTACTTC
many | TRBJ1-2 | NA | TRBV20-1 | 13 | CSARGSSLYGYTF | TGCAGTGCTAGAGGGTCGAGCCTATATGGCTACACCTTC
many | TRBJ2-7 | NA | TRBV12-3/TRBV12-4 | 14 | CASSTRQPLAEQYF | TGTGCCAGCAGTACCAGACAGCCCCTGGCCGAGCAGTACTTC
many | TRBJ2-3 | TRBD2 | TRBV29-1 | 15 | CSVAGLAGGSDTQYF | TGCAGCGTGGCGGGACTAGCGGGAGGGTCAGATACGCAGTATTTT
medium-sized | TRBJ2-7 | TRBD2 | TRBV28 | 14 | CASRETSGPSEQYF | TGTGCCAGCAGGGAGACTAGCGGACCGAGCGAGCAGTACTTC
many | TRBJ2-7 | NA | TRBV15 | 14 | CATSRGRDPYEQYF | TGTGCCACCAGCAGGGGACGGGATCCCTACGAGCAGTACTTC
many | TRBJ2-2 | TRBD2 | TRBV5-1 | 20 | CASSLDRLGGLALGPGELFF | TGCGCCAGCAGCTTGGATCGACTGGGGGGACTAGCGTTAGGTCCCGGGGAGCTGTTTTTT
many | TRBJ2-4 | NA | TRBV6-5 | 12 | CASRGKANIQYF | TGTGCCAGCAGGGGGAAGGCGAACATTCAGTACTTC
many | TRBJ1-1 | NA | TRBV14 | 15 | CASSRKWGISTEAFF | TGTGCCAGCAGCCGCAAGTGGGGTATCAGCACTGAAGCTTTCTTT
many | TRBJ2-3 | NA | TRBV23-1 | 19 | CASSRAISGQHPSTDTQYF | TGCGCCAGCAGTCGAGCCATTTCCGGGCAACACCCTAGCACAGATACGCAGTATTTT
medium-sized | TRBJ2-7 | TRBD1 | TRBV7-2 | 14 | CASSPPGTGFEQYF | TGTGCCAGCAGCCCCCCCGGGACAGGGTTCGAGCAGTACTTC
many | TRBJ2-7 | TRBD1 | TRBV10-3 | 13 | CATIQDRDYEQYF | TGTGCTACTATTCAGGACAGGGACTACGAGCAGTACTTC
many | TRBJ2-1 | TRBD1 | TRBV4-1 | 14 | CASSPSQGYNEQFF | TGCGCCAGCAGCCCCTCACAGGGGTACAATGAGCAGTTCTTC
medium-sized | TRBJ1-2 | TRBD1 | TRBV7-7 | 17 | CASSLVEVGQGYYGYTF | TGTGCTAGCAGCTTAGTCGAAGTGGGACAGGGTTACTATGGCTACACCTTC
many | TRBJ2-5 | NA | TRBV29-1 | 13 | CSVGEREKETQYF | TGCAGCGTTGGGGAGAGGGAGAAAGAGACCCAGTACTTC
many | TRBJ2-7 | NA | TRBV28 | 15 | CASRHGSAGSYEQYF | TGTGCCAGCAGGCACGGATCAGCGGGTTCTTACGAGCAGTACTTC